Listed below are T cell receptor beta chains from one sample, sequenced in a study of blood T cell repertoires in COVID-19. The table came from immunoSEQ multiplex PCR; TCRdb's copy has only in-frame clones and leaves some out. This repertoire shows approximately 210,000 clones, 85% to 95% found once; its top ten account for 0.6% to 0.9%. Sequenced material: peripheral blood. These receptors were taken from a man aged 30 to 45 with COVID-19, enrolled during active disease. CDR3s include the opening cysteine and the closing phenylalanine or tryptophan. Each record gives: CDR3 protein, CDR3 DNA, J gene, clone size, D gene, V gene. D genes are given only for firm matches. Clone size is not always given. Where it is, it says once, few, many or a class for expanded clones.

CDR3aa: CAWSYLDRNTEAFF
CDR3nt: TGTGCCTGGAGTTATCTGGACAGGAACACTGAAGCTTTCTTT
j_gene: TRBJ1-1
abundance: once
d_gene: -
v_gene: TRBV30

CDR3aa: CAPRRHGYTF
CDR3nt: TGTGCCCCGCGGCGGCATGGCTACACCTTC
j_gene: TRBJ1-2
abundance: -
d_gene: -
v_gene: TRBV10-3

CDR3aa: CASKQGPGTEAFF
CDR3nt: TGCGCCAGCAAACAAGGCCCAGGCACTGAAGCTTTCTTT
j_gene: TRBJ1-1
abundance: -
d_gene: -
v_gene: TRBV5-1

CDR3aa: CASSPPIQGLSTEAFF
CDR3nt: TGTGCCAGCTCACCGCCAATCCAGGGGCTTAGCACTGAAGCTTTCTTT
j_gene: TRBJ1-1
abundance: -
d_gene: -
v_gene: TRBV18

CDR3aa: CASSQEGGQGLSTGELFF
CDR3nt: TGCGCCAGCAGCCAAGAGGGAGGACAGGGGTTGAGCACCGGGGAGCTGTTTTTT
j_gene: TRBJ2-2
abundance: -
d_gene: TRBD1
v_gene: TRBV4-1

CDR3aa: CASSENFPTYGYTF
CDR3nt: TGTGCCAGCAGTGAAAATTTCCCTACGTATGGCTACACCTTC
j_gene: TRBJ1-2
abundance: -
d_gene: -
v_gene: TRBV2

CDR3aa: CASSLATTVGTGELFF
CDR3nt: TGTGCCAGCAGCTTAGCTACGACAGTCGGGACCGGGGAGCTGTTTTTT
j_gene: TRBJ2-2
abundance: -
d_gene: -
v_gene: TRBV7-2

CDR3aa: CASRVTGENQPQHF
CDR3nt: TGTGCCAGTAGAGTGACAGGGGAGAATCAGCCCCAGCATTTT
j_gene: TRBJ1-5
abundance: once
d_gene: TRBD1
v_gene: TRBV19

CDR3aa: CASSGGWSEKLFF
CDR3nt: TGTGCCAGCAGTGGCGGCTGGAGTGAAAAACTGTTTTTT
j_gene: TRBJ1-4
abundance: -
d_gene: -
v_gene: TRBV6-2/TRBV6-3

CDR3aa: CASSAHRQIEAFF
CDR3nt: TGTGCCAGCAGCGCTCATAGACAAATTGAAGCTTTCTTT
j_gene: TRBJ1-1
abundance: -
d_gene: -
v_gene: TRBV3-1/TRBV3-2

CDR3aa: CASSLHNRTGASYEQYF
CDR3nt: TGCGCCAGCAGCCTACATAACAGGACAGGCGCCTCCTACGAGCAGTACTTC
j_gene: TRBJ2-7
abundance: -
d_gene: TRBD1
v_gene: TRBV5-1

CDR3aa: CASSIPGFIYEQYF
CDR3nt: TGTGCCAGTAGTATTCCAGGGTTCATCTACGAGCAGTACTTC
j_gene: TRBJ2-7
abundance: once
d_gene: -
v_gene: TRBV19

CDR3aa: CASSRTGGIYGYTF
CDR3nt: TGTGCCAGCAGCCGTACAGGGGGCATTTATGGCTACACCTTC
j_gene: TRBJ1-2
abundance: -
d_gene: TRBD1
v_gene: TRBV2

CDR3aa: CASSPGMFQPQHF
CDR3nt: TGTGCCAGTAGTCCAGGGATGTTCCAGCCCCAGCATTTT
j_gene: TRBJ1-5
abundance: -
d_gene: -
v_gene: TRBV19

CDR3aa: CASSYNREAEYF
CDR3nt: TGTGCCAGCAGTTACAACCGGGAGGCGGAGTACTTC
j_gene: TRBJ2-7
abundance: once
d_gene: TRBD2
v_gene: TRBV6-5

CDR3aa: CASSHIAGPRYF
CDR3nt: TGTGCCAGCAGCCACATAGCGGGGCCGAGGTACTTC
j_gene: TRBJ2-5
abundance: -
d_gene: TRBD2
v_gene: TRBV3-1/TRBV3-2

CDR3aa: CATSRGPGQVLGYTF
CDR3nt: TGTGCCACCAGCAGAGGGCCGGGACAGGTTCTTGGCTACACCTTC
j_gene: TRBJ1-2
abundance: -
d_gene: TRBD1
v_gene: TRBV15

CDR3aa: CASLRGYGYTF
CDR3nt: TGTGCCAGCCTTAGGGGGTATGGCTACACCTTC
j_gene: TRBJ1-2
abundance: -
d_gene: -
v_gene: TRBV2

CDR3aa: CASSHSSPLHF
CDR3nt: TGTGCCAGCAGCCACTCTTCACCCCTCCACTTT
j_gene: TRBJ1-6
abundance: -
d_gene: -
v_gene: TRBV6-2/TRBV6-3

CDR3aa: CASSSVRFGENTEAFF
CDR3nt: TGTGCCAGCTCATCAGTTAGGTTCGGAGAGAACACTGAAGCTTTCTTT
j_gene: TRBJ1-1
abundance: -
d_gene: -
v_gene: TRBV18

CDR3aa: CASSRASGGANEQYF
CDR3nt: TGTGCCAGCAGCAGGGCTAGCGGGGGGGCCAACGAGCAGTACTTC
j_gene: TRBJ2-7
abundance: -
d_gene: TRBD2
v_gene: TRBV7-6

CDR3aa: CASSYDSRGEQFF
CDR3nt: TGTGCCAGCAGTTACGATAGCAGGGGTGAGCAGTTCTTC
j_gene: TRBJ2-1
abundance: -
d_gene: -
v_gene: TRBV6-5

CDR3aa: CASSAGTSEDTDTQYF
CDR3nt: TGTGCCAGCAGCGCCGGGACTAGCGAAGACACAGATACGCAGTATTTT
j_gene: TRBJ2-3
abundance: -
d_gene: TRBD2
v_gene: TRBV9

CDR3aa: CASSEAPGARTEAFF
CDR3nt: TGTGCCAGCAGTGAAGCTCCAGGGGCGCGCACTGAAGCTTTCTTT
j_gene: TRBJ1-1
abundance: -
d_gene: -
v_gene: TRBV6-1

CDR3aa: CASSPRGSARETQYF
CDR3nt: TGTGCCAGCAGCCCCCGAGGGAGCGCGCGGGAGACCCAGTACTTC
j_gene: TRBJ2-5
abundance: once
d_gene: -
v_gene: TRBV3-1/TRBV3-2

CDR3aa: CASSIGENTEAFF
CDR3nt: TGTGCCAGTAGTATCGGGGAGAACACTGAAGCTTTCTTT
j_gene: TRBJ1-1
abundance: once
d_gene: -
v_gene: TRBV19

CDR3aa: CASSWGQGEKLFF
CDR3nt: TGCGCCAGCAGTTGGGGCCAAGGGGAAAAACTGTTTTTT
j_gene: TRBJ1-4
abundance: -
d_gene: -
v_gene: TRBV5-1

CDR3aa: CASSQEDRGGYGYTF
CDR3nt: TGTGCCAGCAGCCAAGAGGACAGGGGGGGATATGGCTACACCTTC
j_gene: TRBJ1-2
abundance: -
d_gene: TRBD1
v_gene: TRBV3-1/TRBV3-2

CDR3aa: CASSFSGTSLNEQFF
CDR3nt: TGTGCCAGCAGCTTCTCCGGGACTAGTTTAAATGAGCAGTTCTTC
j_gene: TRBJ2-1
abundance: -
d_gene: TRBD2
v_gene: TRBV3-1/TRBV3-2

CDR3aa: CASSRAGGPSEQYF
CDR3nt: TGTGCCAGCAGTAGGGCGGGGGGGCCCTCCGAGCAGTACTTC
j_gene: TRBJ2-7
abundance: -
d_gene: TRBD2
v_gene: TRBV6-2/TRBV6-3

CDR3aa: CASSLDSYEQYF
CDR3nt: TGTGCCAGCAGTTTGGACAGCTACGAGCAGTACTTC
j_gene: TRBJ2-7
abundance: -
d_gene: -
v_gene: TRBV12-3/TRBV12-4

CDR3aa: CAISRTGEVGSPLHF
CDR3nt: TGTGCCATCAGCCGTACAGGGGAGGTAGGGTCACCCCTCCACTTT
j_gene: TRBJ1-6
abundance: -
d_gene: TRBD1
v_gene: TRBV10-3

CDR3aa: CASRATGFAGYTF
CDR3nt: TGTGCCAGTAGGGCCACAGGGTTTGCTGGCTACACCTTC
j_gene: TRBJ1-2
abundance: -
d_gene: -
v_gene: TRBV19

CDR3aa: CASPPGWWLGQPQHF
CDR3nt: TGCGCCAGCCCCCCGGGGTGGTGGTTAGGTCAGCCCCAGCATTTT
j_gene: TRBJ1-5
abundance: once
d_gene: -
v_gene: TRBV5-1

CDR3aa: CASSQEQYGYTF
CDR3nt: TGTGCCAGCAGCCAAGAACAGTATGGCTACACCTTC
j_gene: TRBJ1-2
abundance: -
d_gene: -
v_gene: TRBV3-1/TRBV3-2

CDR3aa: CASGSGTGNEKLFF
CDR3nt: TGTGCTAGTGGTTCCGGGACAGGTAATGAAAAACTGTTTTTT
j_gene: TRBJ1-4
abundance: once
d_gene: TRBD1
v_gene: TRBV12-5

CDR3aa: CASSPPSQADGYTF
CDR3nt: TGTGCCAGCTCGCCACCCTCACAGGCGGATGGCTACACCTTC
j_gene: TRBJ1-2
abundance: -
d_gene: -
v_gene: TRBV18

CDR3aa: CASSTRTGSYGYTF
CDR3nt: TGTGCCAGTAGTACCCGGACAGGGAGCTATGGCTACACCTTC
j_gene: TRBJ1-2
abundance: few
d_gene: TRBD1
v_gene: TRBV19

CDR3aa: CSAERTSGQYF
CDR3nt: TGCAGTGCAGAGAGGACTAGCGGGCAGTACTTC
j_gene: TRBJ2-7
abundance: -
d_gene: TRBD2
v_gene: TRBV20-1

CDR3aa: CASSPVEGQPQHF
CDR3nt: TGTGCCAGCAGCCCTGTGGAGGGCCAGCCCCAGCATTTT
j_gene: TRBJ1-5
abundance: -
d_gene: -
v_gene: TRBV12-3/TRBV12-4

CDR3aa: CASSVTGGDEQYF
CDR3nt: TGCGCCAGCAGCGTTACAGGGGGGGACGAGCAGTACTTC
j_gene: TRBJ2-7
abundance: -
d_gene: -
v_gene: TRBV5-1

CDR3aa: CASSPKTGNYEQYF
CDR3nt: TGTGCCAGTAGTCCCAAGACAGGGAACTACGAGCAGTACTTC
j_gene: TRBJ2-7
abundance: -
d_gene: TRBD1
v_gene: TRBV19

CDR3aa: CAWSDGTLYGYTF
CDR3nt: TGTGCCTGGAGCGACGGGACTCTTTATGGCTACACCTTC
j_gene: TRBJ1-2
abundance: once
d_gene: -
v_gene: TRBV30

CDR3aa: CASSPQGAGGNQPQHF
CDR3nt: TGTGCCAGCTCACCGCAGGGGGCAGGGGGAAATCAGCCCCAGCATTTT
j_gene: TRBJ1-5
abundance: -
d_gene: TRBD1
v_gene: TRBV18

CDR3aa: CASSRDINYGYTF
CDR3nt: TGTGCCAGCAGCCGGGACATTAACTATGGCTACACCTTC
j_gene: TRBJ1-2
abundance: -
d_gene: -
v_gene: TRBV6-6

CDR3aa: CASSVEDTAYGYTF
CDR3nt: TGTGCCAGCAGCGTAGAGGACACGGCTTATGGCTACACCTTC
j_gene: TRBJ1-2
abundance: -
d_gene: -
v_gene: TRBV9

CDR3aa: CASSVMDRGLTEAFF
CDR3nt: TGTGCCAGCAGCGTTATGGACAGGGGGTTGACTGAAGCTTTCTTT
j_gene: TRBJ1-1
abundance: -
d_gene: TRBD1
v_gene: TRBV9

CDR3aa: CASTPSWTGNRGYTF
CDR3nt: TGTGCCAGCACCCCCAGCTGGACAGGGAATCGAGGCTACACCTTC
j_gene: TRBJ1-2
abundance: -
d_gene: TRBD1
v_gene: TRBV2

CDR3aa: CASSLAGLDYGYTF
CDR3nt: TGCGCCAGCAGCTTGGCAGGGCTTGACTATGGCTACACCTTC
j_gene: TRBJ1-2
abundance: -
d_gene: -
v_gene: TRBV5-1

CDR3aa: CASSALGQGMSAAFF
CDR3nt: TGTGCCAGCAGCGCCCTGGGACAGGGGATGAGTGCGGCTTTCTTT
j_gene: TRBJ1-1
abundance: -
d_gene: TRBD1
v_gene: TRBV7-2

CDR3aa: CASSQDRDTQYF
CDR3nt: TGTGCCAGCAGCCAAGACCGGGATACGCAGTATTTT
j_gene: TRBJ2-3
abundance: -
d_gene: -
v_gene: TRBV3-1/TRBV3-2

CDR3aa: CASSFSGNTEAFF
CDR3nt: TGTGCCAGTAGCTTCTCGGGGAACACTGAAGCTTTCTTT
j_gene: TRBJ1-1
abundance: -
d_gene: -
v_gene: TRBV19

CDR3aa: CASSQELAGFVGELFF
CDR3nt: TGCGCCAGCAGCCAAGAACTAGCGGGGTTCGTCGGGGAGCTGTTTTTT
j_gene: TRBJ2-2
abundance: once
d_gene: TRBD2
v_gene: TRBV4-1

CDR3aa: CASGLETGTGGNYGYTF
CDR3nt: TGTGCTAGTGGTTTGGAAACCGGGACAGGGGGCAACTATGGCTACACCTTC
j_gene: TRBJ1-2
abundance: -
d_gene: TRBD1
v_gene: TRBV12-5

CDR3aa: CASSTNRAGTGMDEQFF
CDR3nt: TGTGCCAGTAGTACCAACCGTGCCGGGACTGGAATGGATGAGCAGTTCTTC
j_gene: TRBJ2-1
abundance: -
d_gene: -
v_gene: TRBV19

CDR3aa: CASSINKRTKEKLFF
CDR3nt: TGTGCCAGTAGTATTAATAAGAGAACGAAAGAAAAACTGTTTTTT
j_gene: TRBJ1-4
abundance: -
d_gene: -
v_gene: TRBV19

CDR3aa: CASSLQAHRNTGELFF
CDR3nt: TGTGCCAGCAGCCTACAGGCACACCGAAACACCGGGGAGCTGTTTTTT
j_gene: TRBJ2-2
abundance: -
d_gene: -
v_gene: TRBV11-2

CDR3aa: CASSDRGGLNEQYF
CDR3nt: TGTGCCAGTAGTGACCGGGGGGGCCTGAACGAGCAGTACTTC
j_gene: TRBJ2-7
abundance: -
d_gene: TRBD2
v_gene: TRBV19

CDR3aa: CASSYDSGGRKDIQYF
CDR3nt: TGTGCCAGCAGTTATGACTCAGGGGGGCGGAAGGACATTCAGTACTTC
j_gene: TRBJ2-4
abundance: -
d_gene: -
v_gene: TRBV2